This is a list of T cell receptor beta chains from one sample in a study of cytomegalovirus exposure and HLA in healthy donors. Only in-frame clones appear in the TCRdb table, and some are missing; sequencing was by immunoSEQ multiplex PCR. This sample has about 150,000 clones; roughly 80% occur once, and the top ten carry 10% to 15%. Sequenced input: PBMCs. The source is a middle-aged man in good health and CMV-seropositive. Both conserved end residues are part of each CDR3. Fields, in order: J gene, clone size, D gene, V gene, CDR3 protein, CDR3 DNA. D genes are given only for firm matches. Some rows mark clone size as missing; the rest say once, few, many or name a class of expanded clone.

J: TRBJ1-1; size: NA; D: NA; V: TRBV10-2; CDR3: CASSERPRDTEAFF; DNA: TGCGCCAGCAGTGAGAGGCCCAGGGACACTGAAGCTTTCTTT
J: TRBJ2-7; size: once; D: NA; V: TRBV30; CDR3: CAWSVGLPAGGEQYF; DNA: TGTGCCTGGAGTGTCGGACTCCCCGCTGGGGGGGAGCAGTACTTC
J: TRBJ2-7; size: NA; D: TRBD2; V: TRBV28; CDR3: CASSISGTHEQYF; DNA: TGTGCCAGCAGCATCAGCGGGACCCACGAGCAGTACTTC
J: TRBJ2-3; size: NA; D: NA; V: TRBV7-8; CDR3: CASSLMGTSTDTQYF; DNA: TGTGCCAGCAGCTTAATGGGGACTAGCACAGATACGCAGTATTTT
J: TRBJ2-1; size: NA; D: TRBD1; V: TRBV30; CDR3: CAWGETGAYNEQFF; DNA: TGTGCCTGGGGCGAGACAGGGGCGTACAATGAGCAGTTCTTC
J: TRBJ2-7; size: NA; D: TRBD1; V: TRBV6-5; CDR3: CASRAGGDYEQYF; DNA: TGTGCCAGCAGGGCAGGGGGTGACTACGAGCAGTACTTC
J: TRBJ2-3; size: NA; D: TRBD2; V: TRBV10-3; CDR3: CAISVQREMGYSTDTQYF; DNA: TGTGCCATCAGTGTCCAGCGGGAAATGGGGTATAGCACAGATACGCAGTATTTT
J: TRBJ1-5; size: NA; D: TRBD1; V: TRBV28; CDR3: CASADRGAWSNQPQHF; DNA: TGTGCCAGCGCTGACAGGGGGGCTTGGAGCAATCAGCCCCAGCATTTT
J: TRBJ2-4; size: NA; D: TRBD1; V: TRBV11-2; CDR3: CASSQGQGEGIQYF; DNA: TGTGCCAGCAGCCAGGGACAGGGTGAGGGCATTCAGTACTTC
J: TRBJ2-2; size: once; D: NA; V: TRBV2; CDR3: CASSELRNTGELFF; DNA: TGTGCCAGCAGTGAGCTGAGGAACACCGGGGAGCTGTTTTTT
J: TRBJ2-3; size: few; D: NA; V: TRBV18; CDR3: CASSPTGNTDTQYF; DNA: TGTGCCAGCTCACCAACGGGAAACACAGATACGCAGTATTTT
J: TRBJ2-1; size: NA; D: TRBD1; V: TRBV28; CDR3: CASSSHRGYYNEQFF; DNA: TGTGCCAGCTCTTCCCACAGGGGGTACTACAATGAGCAGTTCTTC
J: TRBJ2-3; size: NA; D: NA; V: TRBV4-2; CDR3: CASSPSWGRHTSDTQYF; DNA: TGTGCCAGCAGCCCCTCATGGGGGCGGCATACTTCCGATACGCAGTATTTT
J: TRBJ2-5; size: NA; D: NA; V: TRBV7-2; CDR3: CASSPVLQDRAGEETQYF; DNA: TGTGCCAGCAGCCCCGTCTTGCAGGACCGAGCAGGGGAAGAGACCCAGTACTTC
J: TRBJ2-1; size: NA; D: NA; V: TRBV18; CDR3: CASSPPGRHPHNEQFF; DNA: TGTGCCAGCTCACCACCGGGGAGACACCCGCACAATGAGCAGTTCTTC
J: TRBJ1-4; size: NA; D: NA; V: TRBV11-2; CDR3: CASSLEPRAEGNEKLFF; DNA: TGTGCCAGCAGCTTAGAACCCCGGGCAGAGGGAAATGAAAAACTGTTTTTT
J: TRBJ1-1; size: NA; D: NA; V: TRBV10-3; CDR3: CAISPGAATEAFF; DNA: TGTGCCATCAGCCCAGGGGCCGCCACTGAAGCTTTCTTT
J: TRBJ2-1; size: few; D: NA; V: TRBV9; CDR3: CASSPTTGAGEQFF; DNA: TGTGCCAGCAGCCCCACCACGGGAGCTGGAGAGCAGTTCTTC
J: TRBJ2-7; size: NA; D: TRBD2; V: TRBV5-4; CDR3: CASSGGTSGRTYEQYF; DNA: TGTGCCAGCAGCGGAGGGACTAGCGGGAGGACCTACGAGCAGTACTTC
J: TRBJ2-1; size: NA; D: NA; V: TRBV5-1; CDR3: CASRLAQGRNEQFF; DNA: TGCGCCAGCAGGCTCGCACAGGGTCGCAATGAGCAGTTCTTC
J: TRBJ2-3; size: NA; D: TRBD2; V: TRBV28; CDR3: CASSSGGVFSGVGTDTQYF; DNA: TGTGCCAGCAGTTCCGGGGGGGTATTTAGCGGGGTAGGGACAGATACGCAGTATTTT
J: TRBJ2-6; size: NA; D: NA; V: TRBV7-2; CDR3: CASSLNGGSGANVLTF; DNA: TGTGCCAGCAGCTTAAACGGCGGCTCTGGGGCCAACGTCCTGACTTTC
J: TRBJ2-3; size: NA; D: TRBD1; V: TRBV5-4; CDR3: CASSLMAGGGGSTDTQYF; DNA: TGTGCCAGCAGCTTAATGGCAGGGGGCGGTGGAAGCACAGATACGCAGTATTTT
J: TRBJ1-1; size: NA; D: NA; V: TRBV2; CDR3: CASSEALGAEAFF; DNA: TGTGCCAGCAGTGAAGCCCTAGGGGCTGAAGCTTTCTTT
J: TRBJ1-3; size: NA; D: TRBD1; V: TRBV9; CDR3: CASSVDVSGGLRGNTIYF; DNA: TGTGCCAGCAGCGTAGACGTCTCAGGGGGCCTAAGGGGAAACACCATATATTTT
J: TRBJ2-2; size: NA; D: TRBD2; V: TRBV15; CDR3: CATSRDTSGNTGELFF; DNA: TGTGCCACCAGCAGAGATACTAGCGGGAACACCGGGGAGCTGTTTTTT
J: TRBJ2-7; size: NA; D: TRBD2; V: TRBV28; CDR3: CASSLGAGPYEQYF; DNA: TGTGCCAGCAGTTTGGGAGCGGGACCCTACGAGCAGTACTTC
J: TRBJ1-4; size: NA; D: NA; V: TRBV7-9; CDR3: CASSLAQGVKEKLFF; DNA: TGTGCCAGCAGCCTTGCGCAGGGCGTGAAAGAAAAACTGTTTTTT
J: TRBJ2-2; size: NA; D: NA; V: TRBV14; CDR3: CASSPLGRNTGELFF; DNA: TGTGCCAGCAGCCCCCTAGGGAGGAACACCGGGGAGCTGTTTTTT
J: TRBJ1-4; size: few; D: TRBD1; V: TRBV19; CDR3: CASSTRTGGARTNEKLFF; DNA: TGTGCCAGTAGTACAAGGACAGGGGGCGCGAGAACTAATGAAAAACTGTTTTTT
J: TRBJ2-2; size: NA; D: NA; V: TRBV4-1; CDR3: CASSQAVETGELFF; DNA: TGCGCCAGCAGCCAAGCGGTGGAGACCGGGGAGCTGTTTTTT
J: TRBJ2-7; size: NA; D: TRBD1; V: TRBV18; CDR3: CASSLGQGYEQYF; DNA: TGTGCCAGCTCCCTCGGACAGGGCTACGAGCAGTACTTC
J: TRBJ1-1; size: NA; D: NA; V: TRBV6-1; CDR3: CASSEVRGLTEAFF; DNA: TGTGCCAGCAGTGAAGTTAGGGGGTTGACTGAAGCTTTCTTT
J: TRBJ2-1; size: NA; D: NA; V: TRBV11-3; CDR3: CASSPQVGRYNEQFF; DNA: TGTGCCAGCAGCCCCCAGGTGGGCCGTTACAATGAGCAGTTCTTC
J: TRBJ2-3; size: NA; D: NA; V: TRBV11-2; CDR3: CASSISLEDTQYF; DNA: TGTGCCAGCAGCATTAGCCTTGAAGATACGCAGTATTTT
J: TRBJ2-7; size: NA; D: NA; V: TRBV29-1; CDR3: CSVVTQRTSSEQYF; DNA: TGCAGCGTTGTTACCCAGCGGACCTCTTCCGAGCAGTACTTC
J: TRBJ2-7; size: NA; D: TRBD2; V: TRBV7-2; CDR3: CASSPLAGGSYEQYF; DNA: TGTGCCAGCAGCCCACTAGCGGGAGGTTCCTACGAGCAGTACTTC
J: TRBJ2-1; size: NA; D: TRBD2; V: TRBV5-6; CDR3: CASSFPSGSSYNEQFF; DNA: TGTGCCAGCAGCTTCCCTAGCGGGAGCTCCTACAATGAGCAGTTCTTC
J: TRBJ2-1; size: NA; D: TRBD2; V: TRBV10-3; CDR3: CAIRGLAGDLGEQFF; DNA: TGTGCCATCAGGGGACTAGCGGGAGATTTAGGTGAGCAGTTCTTC
J: TRBJ2-5; size: few; D: NA; V: TRBV7-2; CDR3: CASSLWEGGGQETQYF; DNA: TGTGCCAGCAGCTTATGGGAGGGAGGGGGTCAAGAGACCCAGTACTTC
J: TRBJ1-5; size: NA; D: NA; V: TRBV27; CDR3: CASSLSWQNGGPQHF; DNA: TGTGCCAGCAGTTTATCATGGCAGAACGGCGGGCCCCAGCATTTT
J: TRBJ2-3; size: NA; D: NA; V: TRBV5-6; CDR3: CASSLGVGGLTDTQYF; DNA: TGTGCCAGCAGCTTGGGGGTCGGGGGGCTGACAGATACGCAGTATTTT
J: TRBJ2-7; size: NA; D: TRBD1; V: TRBV11-2; CDR3: CASSLRTGSYEQYF; DNA: TGTGCCAGCAGCTTAAGGACAGGGAGCTACGAGCAGTACTTC
J: TRBJ2-3; size: NA; D: TRBD2; V: TRBV19; CDR3: CASKEVAGDQGTDTQYF; DNA: TGTGCCAGTAAGGAGGTAGCGGGAGATCAGGGCACAGATACGCAGTATTTT
J: TRBJ2-1; size: NA; D: NA; V: TRBV5-1; CDR3: CASSLVAESYNEQFF; DNA: TGCGCCAGCAGCTTGGTAGCGGAATCCTACAATGAGCAGTTCTTC